The present entry profiles one T cell receptor beta chain with its context. The data derive from a study of CD8 T cells in Susac syndrome. Reverse transcription of about 0.5 to 1 ug RNA was carried out with random hexamers. An immunoSEQ multiplex PCR amplified TCR beta CDR3 over 54 Vbeta and 13 Jbeta. TCRdb used MiXCR to reprocess the immunoSEQ multiplex PCR reads, holding one entry per CDR3 protein. Of hundreds of thousands of distinct CDR3 sequences detected, just under 95% appear once; the ten largest clones hold 0.082%. The multiple sclerosis control group comprised treatment-naive patients with stable or active relapsing-remitting disease. The sequenced sample consisted of CD4+ T cells from PBMCs. The origin of this receptor is a human donor with multiple sclerosis.

In DNA, the CDR3 is TGTGCCAGCAGTCCCCAGGGGGGCCGGTGGGAGCCCCAGCATTTT. It encodes CASSPQGGRWEPQHF. This chain joins TRBV6-6 and TRBJ1-5; 7 bases fit TRBD1. This CDR3 contains 15 residues. CDR1 and CDR2 (germline): MNHNY, SVGAGI (reference sequence). Trimming removed 5 bases from V and 8 bases from J; junction bases left unmatched: 12.